Presented here are 11 T cell receptor beta chains from one specimen sequenced in a study of memory CD4+ T cells and cytomegalovirus serostatus. The sort gate was single viable CD3+CD4+CD8-CD45RO+ cells for memory CD4+ T cells. The data were produced by immunoSEQ multiplex PCR, yet TCRdb's version contains in-frame clones alone and is incomplete. The repertoire consists of fewer than 90,000 clones, with around 80% occurring once and the leading ten covering around 2.6%. Specimen: memory CD4+ T cells from blood. The receptors originated from an adult in good health and CMV-seropositive.

V gene TRBV4-1 combines with J gene TRBJ1-1; D not resolved. The CDR3 length is 18 residues. V gave up 1 base and J gave up 5 bases, with 23 bases separating them. CDR1 and CDR2 from the germline V gene are MGHRA and YSYEKL. CDR3 residues: CASSQANLVGYGRTEAFF. The CDR3 nucleotides are TGCGCCAGCAGCCAAGCTAATCTCGTGGGGTATGGGCGGACTGAAGCTTTCTTT.

Regarding this clone: Germline is not matched at one junction end, which may reflect a read error. The genes are TRBV19 and TRBJ1-2, with 9 bases identical to TRBD1. This CDR3 has 13 residues. Germline V CDR1 and CDR2: LNHDA, SQIVND (reference sequence). The CDR3 sequence: CASRLGTGTGYTF. The DNA for the CDR3 is TGTGCCAGTAGACTCGGGACAGGGACTGGCTACACATTC. The whole variable domain, filled in from reference TRBV19 and TRBJ1-2, reads DGGITQSPKYLFRKEGQNVTLSCEQNLNHDAMYWYRQDPGQGLRLIYYSQIVNDFQKGDIAEGYSVSREKKESFPLTVTSAQKNPTAFYLCASRLGTGTGYTFGSGTRLTVV.

This chain connects TRBV7-2 to TRBJ2-7, with 8 bases lining up with TRBD1. V lost 3 bases, J lost 4 bases, and 5 bases stayed unmatched. From germline, CDR1 is SGHTA and CDR2 FQGNSA. This CDR3 is built from 14 residues. The CDR3 bases are TGTGCCAGCAGCTTGGCAGGGGGCTCGTACGAGCAGTACGTC. Translating gives CASSLAGGSYEQYV.

This chain uses TRBV7-9 with TRBJ2-1; TRBD1 aligns across 7 bases. This CDR3 is 15 amino acids long. The germline V gene encodes CDR1 SEHNR and CDR2 FQNEAQ (reference sequence). V lost 2 bases and J lost 6; bases outside the gene matches: 7. The chain's CDR3 is CASSLRGQVRNEQFF. CDR3 in DNA: TGTGCCAGCAGCTTACGTGGACAGGTCCGCAATGAGCAGTTCTTC.

The chain recombines TRBV5-6 with TRBJ1-4; no clear D gene. Trimming cost V 2 bases and J 3 bases, with 14 bases left between them. CDR3 length equals 16 residues. The germline CDR1 and CDR2 sequences are SGHDT and YYEEEE. The CDR3 region is CASSFRSPAPNEKLFF. The CDR3 coding sequence is TGTGCCAGCAGCTTTCGTTCCCCAGCACCTAATGAAAAACTGTTTTTT. The variable domain in full, completed from reference TRBV5-6 and TRBJ1-4, reads DAGVTQSPTHLIKTRGQQVTLRCSPKSGHDTVSWYQQALGQGPQFIFQYYEEEERQRGNFPDRFSGHQFPNYSSELNVNALLLGDSALYLCASSFRSPAPNEKLFFGSGTQLSVL.

Judged by abundance, this clone is medium-sized. The chain combines TRBV5-1 with TRBJ1-1; no clear D. The CDR3 sequence is 16 residues long. V was pared by 0 bases and J by 2 bases, with 14 bases between. Germline V gives CDR1 SGHRS, CDR2 YFSETQ. CDR3 loop: CASSLEADLGNTEAFF. The CDR3 nucleotides read TGCGCCAGCAGCTTGGAGGCGGACTTGGGAAACACTGAAGCTTTCTTT.

The chain employs TRBV2 and TRBJ1-1; TRBD1 might be the D (6 bases). Germline V gene lookup returns CDR1 SNHLY and CDR2 FYNNEI. Trimming took off 4 bases at V and 4 bases at J, with 10 bases between the two ends. This CDR3 contains 13 residues. CDR3 coding DNA: TGTGCCAGCAGTGCAGGGGAACTCACTGAAGCTTTCTTT. This encodes CASSAGELTEAFF.

The gene calls are TRBV6-5 and TRBJ1-1, with unresolved D. Germline-derived CDR1 and CDR2 are MNHEY and SVGAGI. The CDR3 extends over 15 amino acids. V was trimmed by 1 base and J by 2 bases, leaving 11 bases between them. CDR3 amino acids: CASSYWQRPNTEAFF. CDR3 sequence (DNA): TGTGCCAGCAGTTACTGGCAGAGACCTAACACTGAAGCTTTCTTT.

This clone showed up just once. This rearrangement joins TRBV4-1 to TRBJ2-7; TRBD1 agrees at 8 bases. V gave up 4 bases and J gave up 5 bases; unmatched junction bases: 16. This CDR3 is built from 17 residues. Germline CDR1 and CDR2: MGHRA and YSYEKL. The CDR3 is CASSPTSGTGGWNEQYF. The DNA of the CDR3 is TGCGCCAGCAGCCCTACTTCGGGAACAGGGGGGTGGAACGAGCAGTACTTC.

CDR3 sequence: CASSQVQGPYGYTF. The CDR3 region has the DNA TGTGCCAGCAGCCAGGTTCAGGGGCCCTATGGCTACACCTTC. The chain carries TRBV14 and TRBJ1-2, with TRBD1 as a possible D gene (6 bases). This CDR3 is built from 14 residues. Looked up from germline, CDR1 is SGHDN and CDR2 is FVKESK. The ends were cut back, 3 bases at V and 4 bases at J, with 12 bases in the middle.

J is TRBJ2-7 and V is TRBV11-1, with D possibly matching TRBD2 (5 bases). The V and J ends lost 5 bases and 2 bases respectively, with 13 bases between them. The V gene's germline CDR1 is SGHAT and CDR2 FQDESV (reference sequence). This CDR3 region has 14 residues. The CDR3, as DNA: TGTGCCAGCAGCCCTCCCGGGGAGCCCTACGAGCAGTACTTC. Translating gives CASSPPGEPYEQYF. Full variable domain (outside the CDR3, taken from reference TRBV11-1 and TRBJ2-7): EAEVAQSPRYKITEKSQAVAFWCDPISGHATLYWYRQILGQGPELLVQFQDESVVDDSQLPKDRFSAERLKGVDSTLKIQPAELGDSAMYLCASSPPGEPYEQYFGPGTRLTVT.